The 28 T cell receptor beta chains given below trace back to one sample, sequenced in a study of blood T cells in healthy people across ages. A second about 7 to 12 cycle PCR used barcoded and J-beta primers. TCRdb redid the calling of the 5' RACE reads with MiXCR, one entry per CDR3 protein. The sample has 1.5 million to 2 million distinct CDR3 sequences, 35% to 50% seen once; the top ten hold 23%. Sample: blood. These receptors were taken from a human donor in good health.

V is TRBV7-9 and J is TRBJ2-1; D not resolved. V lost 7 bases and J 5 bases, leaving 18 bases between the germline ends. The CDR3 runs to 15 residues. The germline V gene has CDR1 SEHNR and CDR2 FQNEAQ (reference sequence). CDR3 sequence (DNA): TGTGCCAGCACCCTCCTCCACGTCCCAAACAATGAGCAGTTCTTC. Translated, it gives CASTLLHVPNNEQFF.

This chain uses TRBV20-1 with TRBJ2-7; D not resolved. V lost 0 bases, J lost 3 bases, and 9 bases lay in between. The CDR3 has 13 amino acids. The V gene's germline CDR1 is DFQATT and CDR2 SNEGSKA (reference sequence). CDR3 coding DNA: TGCAGTGCTAGAGATGAAGCCTTCTACGAGCAGTACTTC. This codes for CSARDEAFYEQYF.

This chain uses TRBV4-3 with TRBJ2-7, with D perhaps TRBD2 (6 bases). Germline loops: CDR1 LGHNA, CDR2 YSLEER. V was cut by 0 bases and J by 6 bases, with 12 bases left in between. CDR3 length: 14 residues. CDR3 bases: TGCGCCAGCAGCCAAGATGGGTGGAGGGGCGAGCAGTACTTC. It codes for CASSQDGWRGEQYF.

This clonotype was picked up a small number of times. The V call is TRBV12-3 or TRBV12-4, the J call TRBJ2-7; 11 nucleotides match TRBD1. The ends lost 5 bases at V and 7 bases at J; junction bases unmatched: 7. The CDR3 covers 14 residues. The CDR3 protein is CASSPYGTGGEQYF. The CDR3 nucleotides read TGTGCCAGCAGTCCATACGGGACAGGGGGGGAGCAGTACTTC.

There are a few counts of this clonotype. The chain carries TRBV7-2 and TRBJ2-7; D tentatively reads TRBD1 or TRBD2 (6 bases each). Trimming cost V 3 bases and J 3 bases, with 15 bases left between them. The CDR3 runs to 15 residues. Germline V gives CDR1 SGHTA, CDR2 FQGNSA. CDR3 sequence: CASSFSTGRNYEQYF. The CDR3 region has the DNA TGTGCCAGCAGCTTTAGTACAGGGAGGAACTACGAGCAGTACTTC. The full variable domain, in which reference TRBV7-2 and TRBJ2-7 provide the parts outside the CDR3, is GAGVSQSPSNKVTEKGKDVELRCDPISGHTALYWYRQSLGQGLEFLIYFQGNSAPDKSGLPSDRFSAERTGGSVSTLTIQRTQQEDSAVYLCASSFSTGRNYEQYFGPGTRLTVT.

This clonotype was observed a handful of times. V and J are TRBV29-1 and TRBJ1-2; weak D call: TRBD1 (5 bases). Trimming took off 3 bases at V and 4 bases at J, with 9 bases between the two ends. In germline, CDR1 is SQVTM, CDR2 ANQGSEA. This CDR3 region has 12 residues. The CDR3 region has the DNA TGCAGCGTTGACTCAGGGTTCTATGGCTACACCTTC. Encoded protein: CSVDSGFYGYTF. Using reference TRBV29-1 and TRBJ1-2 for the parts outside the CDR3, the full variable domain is SAVISQKPSRDICQRGTSLTIQCQVDSQVTMMFWYRQQPGQSLTLIATANQGSEATYESGFVIDKFPISRPNLTFSTLTVSNMSPEDSSIYLCSVDSGFYGYTFGSGTRLTVV.

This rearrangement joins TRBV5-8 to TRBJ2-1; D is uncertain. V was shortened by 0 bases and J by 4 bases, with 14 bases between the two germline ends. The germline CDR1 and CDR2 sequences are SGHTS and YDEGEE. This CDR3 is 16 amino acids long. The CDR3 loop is CASSLGLSDLYNEQFF. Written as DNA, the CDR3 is TGTGCCAGCAGCTTGGGTCTAAGCGATCTATACAATGAGCAGTTCTTC.

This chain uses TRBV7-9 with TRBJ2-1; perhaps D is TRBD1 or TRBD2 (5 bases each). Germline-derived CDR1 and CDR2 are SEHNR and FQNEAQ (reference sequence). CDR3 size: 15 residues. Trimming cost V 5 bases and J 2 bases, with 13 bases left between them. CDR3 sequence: CASSATLGAYNEQFF. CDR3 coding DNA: TGTGCCAGCAGCGCGACCTTGGGGGCCTACAATGAGCAGTTCTTC.

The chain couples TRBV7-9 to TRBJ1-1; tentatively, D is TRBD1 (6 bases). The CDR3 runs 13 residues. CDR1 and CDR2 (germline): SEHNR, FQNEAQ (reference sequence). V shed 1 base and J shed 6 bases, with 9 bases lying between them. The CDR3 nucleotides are TGTGCCAGCAGCTTAGGGGCAGGGGCTGAAGCTTTCTTT. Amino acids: CASSLGAGAEAFF.

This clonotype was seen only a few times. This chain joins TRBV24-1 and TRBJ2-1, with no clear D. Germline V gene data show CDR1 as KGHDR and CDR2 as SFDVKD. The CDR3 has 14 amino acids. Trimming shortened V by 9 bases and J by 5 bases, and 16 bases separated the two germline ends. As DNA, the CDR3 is TGTGCCACCTTAGGATCCGAAGGAGACAATGAGCAGTTCTTC. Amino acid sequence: CATLGSEGDNEQFF.

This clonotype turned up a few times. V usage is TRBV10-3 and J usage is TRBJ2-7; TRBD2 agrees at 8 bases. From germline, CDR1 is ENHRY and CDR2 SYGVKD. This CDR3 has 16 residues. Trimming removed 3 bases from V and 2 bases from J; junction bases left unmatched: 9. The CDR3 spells CAISDPGGREPYEQYF. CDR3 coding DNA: TGTGCCATCAGTGACCCGGGAGGGAGGGAACCCTACGAGCAGTACTTC.

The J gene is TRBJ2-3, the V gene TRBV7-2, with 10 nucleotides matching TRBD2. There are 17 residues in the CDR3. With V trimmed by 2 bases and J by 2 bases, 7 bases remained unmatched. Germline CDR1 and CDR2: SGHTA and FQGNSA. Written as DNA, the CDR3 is TGTGCCAGCAGCTTAAGGGGTAGCGGGGGGCCCACAGATACGCAGTATTTT. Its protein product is CASSLRGSGGPTDTQYF. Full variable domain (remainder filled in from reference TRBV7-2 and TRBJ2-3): GAGVSQSPSNKVTEKGKDVELRCDPISGHTALYWYRQSLGQGLEFLIYFQGNSAPDKSGLPSDRFSAERTGGSVSTLTIQRTQQEDSAVYLCASSLRGSGGPTDTQYFGPGTRLTVL.

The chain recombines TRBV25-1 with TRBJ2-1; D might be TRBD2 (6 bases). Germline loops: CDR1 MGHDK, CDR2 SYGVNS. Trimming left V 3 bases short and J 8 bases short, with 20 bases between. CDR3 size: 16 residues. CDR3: CASSERTARGLDEQFF. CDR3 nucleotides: TGTGCCAGCAGTGAGAGGACTGCGCGGGGTTTGGATGAGCAGTTCTTC.

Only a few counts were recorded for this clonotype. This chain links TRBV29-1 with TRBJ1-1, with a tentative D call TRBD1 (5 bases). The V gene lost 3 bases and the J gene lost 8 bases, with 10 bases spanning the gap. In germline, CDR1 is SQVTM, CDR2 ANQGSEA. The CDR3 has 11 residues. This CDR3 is CSVEGVREAFF. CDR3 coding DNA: TGCAGCGTTGAGGGGGTCAGAGAAGCTTTCTTT.

CDR3 sequence: CASSLLDGPTDTQYF. The CDR3, as DNA: TGCGCCAGCAGCTTGCTGGACGGTCCCACAGATACGCAGTATTTT. J is TRBJ2-3 and V is TRBV5-1; D gene ambiguous. V was cut by 1 base and J by 2 bases, with 11 bases left in between. The germline CDR1 and CDR2 sequences are SGHRS and YFSETQ. The CDR3 has 15 residues.

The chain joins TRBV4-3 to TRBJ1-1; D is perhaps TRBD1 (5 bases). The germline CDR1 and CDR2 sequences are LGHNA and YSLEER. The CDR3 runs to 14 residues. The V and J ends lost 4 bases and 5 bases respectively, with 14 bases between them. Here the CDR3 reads CASSPYRSYTEAFF. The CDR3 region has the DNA TGCGCCAGCAGCCCCTACAGGAGTTATACTGAAGCTTTCTTT.

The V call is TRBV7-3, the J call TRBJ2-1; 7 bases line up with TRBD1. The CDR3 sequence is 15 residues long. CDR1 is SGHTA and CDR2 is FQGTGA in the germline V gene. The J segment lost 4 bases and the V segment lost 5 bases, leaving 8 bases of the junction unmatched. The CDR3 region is CASSPTGPVYNEQFF. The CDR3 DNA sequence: TGTGCCAGCAGCCCGACAGGGCCTGTTTACAATGAGCAGTTCTTC.

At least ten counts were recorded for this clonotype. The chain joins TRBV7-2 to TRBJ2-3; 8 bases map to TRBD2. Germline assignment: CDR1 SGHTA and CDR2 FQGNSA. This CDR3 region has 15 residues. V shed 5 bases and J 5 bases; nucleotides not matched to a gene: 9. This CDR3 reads CASSPLAGGIDTQYF. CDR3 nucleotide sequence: TGTGCCAGCAGCCCTTTGGCGGGGGGTATAGATACGCAGTATTTT.

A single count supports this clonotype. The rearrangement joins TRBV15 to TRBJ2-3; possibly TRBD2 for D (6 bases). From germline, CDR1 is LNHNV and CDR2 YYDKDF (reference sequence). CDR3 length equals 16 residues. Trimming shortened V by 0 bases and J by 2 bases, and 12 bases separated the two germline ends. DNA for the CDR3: TGTGCCACCAGCAGAGATCGGAGGGAGATCACAGATACGCAGTATTTT. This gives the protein CATSRDRREITDTQYF.

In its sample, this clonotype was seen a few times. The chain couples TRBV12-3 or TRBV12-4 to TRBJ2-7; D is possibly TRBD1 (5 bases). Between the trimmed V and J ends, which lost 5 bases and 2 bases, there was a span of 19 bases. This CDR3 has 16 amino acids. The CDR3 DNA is TGTGCCAGCAGTATACGGACATACCCTTCCCCCTACGAGCAGTACTTC. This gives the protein CASSIRTYPSPYEQYF.

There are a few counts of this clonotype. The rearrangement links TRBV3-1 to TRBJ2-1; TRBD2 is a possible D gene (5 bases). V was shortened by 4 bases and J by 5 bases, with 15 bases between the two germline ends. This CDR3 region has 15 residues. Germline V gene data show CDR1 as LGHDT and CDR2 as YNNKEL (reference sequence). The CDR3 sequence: CASSRGREIDNEQFF. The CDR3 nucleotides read TGTGCCAGCAGCCGGGGTCGGGAAATCGACAATGAGCAGTTCTTC.

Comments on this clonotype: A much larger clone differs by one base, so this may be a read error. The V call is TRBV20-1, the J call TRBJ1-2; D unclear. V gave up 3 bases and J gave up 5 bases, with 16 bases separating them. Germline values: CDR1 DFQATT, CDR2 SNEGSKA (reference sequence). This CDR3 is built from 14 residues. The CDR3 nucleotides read TGCAGTGCTAGGGGCGGCAGGCATTCTTATGGCTACACCTTC. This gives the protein CSARGGRHSYGYTF.

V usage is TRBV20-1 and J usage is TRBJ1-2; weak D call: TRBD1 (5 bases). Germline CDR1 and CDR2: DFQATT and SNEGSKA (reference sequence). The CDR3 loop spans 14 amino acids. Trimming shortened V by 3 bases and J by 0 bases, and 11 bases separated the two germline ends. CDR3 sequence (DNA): TGCAGTGCTAGGCTGACAGTTCCTAACTATGGCTACACCTTC. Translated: CSARLTVPNYGYTF.

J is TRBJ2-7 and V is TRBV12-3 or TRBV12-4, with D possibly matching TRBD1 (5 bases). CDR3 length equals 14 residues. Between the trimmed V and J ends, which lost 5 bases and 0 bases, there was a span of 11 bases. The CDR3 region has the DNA TGTGCCAGCAGTGAGGACAAAAACTCCTACGAGCAGTACTTC. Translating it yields CASSEDKNSYEQYF.

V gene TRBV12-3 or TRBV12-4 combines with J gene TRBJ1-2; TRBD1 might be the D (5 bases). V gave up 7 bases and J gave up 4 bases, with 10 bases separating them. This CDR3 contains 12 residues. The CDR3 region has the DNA TGTGCCAGCACCCCGGACACCTATGGCTACACCTTC. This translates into CASTPDTYGYTF.

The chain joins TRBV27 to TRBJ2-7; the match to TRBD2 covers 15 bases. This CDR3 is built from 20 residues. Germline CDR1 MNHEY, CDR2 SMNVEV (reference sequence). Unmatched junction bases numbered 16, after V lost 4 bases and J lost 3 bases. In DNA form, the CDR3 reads TGTGCCAGCAGTTCCCTAGGACTAGCGGGGGGGCCTCACCAACTCTACGAGCAGTACTTC. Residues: CASSSLGLAGGPHQLYEQYF.

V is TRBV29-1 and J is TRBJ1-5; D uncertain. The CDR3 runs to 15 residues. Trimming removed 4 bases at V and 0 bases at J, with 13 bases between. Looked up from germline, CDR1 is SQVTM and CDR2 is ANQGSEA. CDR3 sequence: CSVVLGPYSNQPQHF. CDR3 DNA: TGCAGCGTTGTTTTAGGGCCATATAGCAATCAGCCCCAGCATTTT.

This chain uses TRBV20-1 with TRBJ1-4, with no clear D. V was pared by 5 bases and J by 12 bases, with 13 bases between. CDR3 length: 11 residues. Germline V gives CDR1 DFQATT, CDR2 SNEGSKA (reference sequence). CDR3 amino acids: CSADRAEELFF. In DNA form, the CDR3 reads TGCAGTGCTGACCGGGCCGAGGAACTGTTTTTT.